A single sample gave rise to the 6 T cell receptor beta chains below, sequenced in a study of shared T cell receptors in the human thymus. Generated by immunoSEQ multiplex PCR, the TCRdb table keeps only in-frame clones and is missing some. The top ten hold 0.013% of the sample, which has 500,000 to 550,000 clones, roughly 74% seen once. The sample also formed part of further work on human thymus T cells.

Material for sequencing was thymocytes. These TCRs come from a boy under three years old with a congenital heart defect.

The CDR3 region is CASSCQGRDQPQHF. In nucleotides, the CDR3 is TGTGCCAGCAGCTGTCAGGGAAGGGATCAGCCCCAGCATTTT. This chain links TRBV7-9 with TRBJ1-5; D perhaps matches TRBD1 (5 bases). Germline loops: CDR1 SEHNR, CDR2 FQNEAQ (reference sequence). V was shortened by 4 bases and J by 5 bases, with 12 bases between the two germline ends. The CDR3 covers 14 residues.

This chain links TRBV25-1 with TRBJ1-2; D is undetermined. V was cut by 1 base and J by 0 bases, with 18 bases left in between. This CDR3 comprises 18 residues. The germline gives CDR1 MGHDK, CDR2 SYGVNS. CDR3 nucleotides: TGTGCCAGCAGTGAATCGGGAAACAAGCCTGATGCTAACTATGGCTACACCTTC. This encodes CASSESGNKPDANYGYTF.

The count of this clone is one. This chain uses TRBV11-1 with TRBJ2-1; D gene uncertain. The CDR3 contains 13 residues. CDR1 SGHAT and CDR2 FQDESV come from the germline V gene (reference sequence). V was cut by 6 bases and J by 9 bases, with 15 bases left in between. The CDR3 DNA sequence: TGTGCCAGCAGTTCGGGTCCCACCCCTGAGCAGTTCTTC. The encoded protein is CASSSGPTPEQFF.

A single count supports this clone. V and J are TRBV14 and TRBJ2-3; 11 positions agree with TRBD2. This CDR3 has 21 residues. Germline values: CDR1 SGHDN, CDR2 FVKESK. Trimming took 0 bases from V and 0 from J; bases not matched to a gene: 14. The CDR3 DNA sequence: TGTGCCAGCAGCCAAGATCGCCCTAGCGGGAGGATCCGTTACAGCACAGATACGCAGTATTTT. Amino acid sequence: CASSQDRPSGRIRYSTDTQYF.

This chain joins TRBV7-2 and TRBJ2-3; 9 bases match TRBD2. With 2 bases clipped from V and 11 bases from J, the junction kept 17 bases outside the gene matches. Germline V gives CDR1 SGHTA, CDR2 FQGNSA. The CDR3 length is 17 residues. CDR3 DNA sequence: TGTGCCAGCAGCTTACGTCCAGCGGGAGGCCATACGTCCAAGCAGTATTTT. Protein sequence: CASSLRPAGGHTSKQYF.

The chain combines TRBV5-6 with TRBJ2-5; D is ambiguous. The CDR3 sequence is 16 residues long. The germline CDR1 and CDR2 sequences are SGHDT and YYEEEE. V gave up 3 bases and J gave up 1 base, with 16 bases separating them. CDR3 DNA: TGTGCCAGCAGCTCGTTTAGGTACTATACCCAAGAGACCCAGTACTTC. Its translation is CASSSFRYYTQETQYF. The complete variable domain, with remaining parts taken from reference TRBV5-6 and TRBJ2-5, reads DAGVTQSPTHLIKTRGQQVTLRCSPKSGHDTVSWYQQALGQGPQFIFQYYEEEERQRGNFPDRFSGHQFPNYSSELNVNALLLGDSALYLCASSSFRYYTQETQYFGPGTRLLVL.